This TCR beta chain was obtained from a study of shared clonotypes between healthy human individuals. Profiling relied on immunoSEQ multiplex PCR, and the TCRdb table lists in-frame clones only, not all of them. The sample shows about 490,000 clones, 79% of them seen only once. The V gene end was trimmed by 10 bases and the J gene end by 2 bases; junction bases not matched to a gene: 13. The CDR3 is 16 residues long. Germline V lookup: CDR1 ENHRY, CDR2 SYGVKD. Specimen: PBMCs. The clonotype was recovered from a middle-aged woman in good health. Some clones in this sample may be carry-over from other donors' samples. This chain links TRBV10-3 with TRBJ2-1, with 8 bases that match TRBD2. The CDR3 bases are TGTGCCACCTCTCCGGGGGGAGCGGGGGCCTACAATGAGCAGTTCTTC. Translating it yields CATSPGGAGAYNEQFF.